This T cell receptor beta chain was documented in a study of graft-versus-host responses after intestinal transplantation. Regarding the study as a whole: GvH clones surfaced in recipient marrow, some emerging earlier in ileum or blood. Peak circulating GvH clone levels were associated with early post-transplant HvG declines.

About this clone: Antigen unknown.

The data were produced by immunoSEQ multiplex PCR, yet TCRdb's version contains in-frame clones alone and is incomplete. Among about 64,000 clones listed, over 90% were seen once. This clonotype was sampled from a human donor who was the organ donor for an intestinal transplant. The sample here was unstimulated CD8+ T cells sorted from spleen or lymph node cells, taken before transplant.

CDR3 DNA: TGTGCCAGTAGTTCCACAGGGGGTCAGCCCCAGCATTTT. Protein: CASSSTGGQPQHF. This chain links TRBV19 with TRBJ1-5; 8 bases match TRBD1. The CDR3 totals 13 residues. CDR1 LNHDA and CDR2 SQIVND come from the germline V gene (reference sequence). Trimming took 5 bases from V and 6 from J; bases not matched to a gene: 3.